Given below is one T cell receptor (beta chain) in context. This clonotype was seen at least ten times. Which antigen it targets is not known. No much larger clonotype is one base removed from it; base qualities were not supplied. This sample stems from a study of human T cells and chemical hapten exposure (dated by TCRdb to the early 2020s). At the level of the whole study: For sensitization, 2% DPC in acetone was applied to a roughly 2 cm by roughly 2 cm area of upper inner arm skin. Patients additionally received weekly therapeutic DPC doses to the scalp throughout the approximately 25-week study period. Patch tests used Finn chambers with 0.01% DPC on the upper back, scored after 6 days by International Contact Dermatitis Research Group standards. Most of the patients in the cohort were female, and the cohort covered alopecia areata with under or over 50% scalp involvement, alopecia totalis and alopecia universalis. Libraries were pooled for sequencing, and per-sample TCR yields varied mainly because of small differences in library volumes within the pool. The study tracked peripheral blood TCR repertoire changes in vivo during primary and secondary sensitization to the hapten diphenylcyclopropenone (DPC) in alopecia patients. Blood samples were taken from patients before sensitization (week 0) and then at 2, 6 and about 24 weeks after DPC sensitization. Blood for TCR sequencing was provided by twenty-nine alopecia patients at one to four time points (pre-sensitization, 2, 6 and 24 weeks). Overall study results and their limits: The number of PT1 expanded TCRs positively correlated with patch test score, significant at thresholds 8, 16 and 32 but not 4. Compared with pre-sensitization or healthy control sets, expanded TCRs formed significantly more large CDR3 similarity clusters, which is consistent with antigen-driven responses. Because every patient had alopecia, a presumed autoimmune disease, the patients' immune response might differ from that of healthy individuals. Repeated subsampling changed both the strength of the expansion versus patch-test correlation and the threshold at which that correlation became significant. The number of TCRs above 1 in 1000 frequency did not change with DPC sensitization; there was no evidence of global repertoire structure alterations.

CDR1 and CDR2 (MNHNY, SVGAGI) derive from the germline V gene (reference sequence). The CDR3 runs 19 amino acids, cysteine and phenylalanine included. Kept here is only the CDR3 DNA, which spans 57 bases and is read in frame from base 1. Trimming accounts for 2 bases at V and 0 bases at J, while the number of junction bases matched to no gene is 6. The sample's time point label, in plain terms: pre-sensitization, week 0. The sample's treatment or condition label is to be understood as: therapeutic diphenylcyclopropenone sensitization with weekly scalp DPC. At each patch-test visit, blood was drawn before the patch test was applied. Patients were eligible if aged 18 to 70, diagnosed with alopecia and judged suitable for DPC therapy, and pregnant patients were excluded. Total RNA was isolated from unfractionated whole blood collected in Tempus Blood RNA tubes. The receptor library was made with RACE. TCRdb records NextSeq 500 as the sequencer. During library preparation, unique molecular identifiers were attached to individual cDNA molecules so that TCRs could be counted in a quantitative, reproducible way. For every blood RNA sample, sequencing covered both the TCR alpha and TCR beta chains. The authors' pipeline ran thus. A median of roughly 98,000 TCRs per sample was observed, with a range of about 23,224 to 750,000. The Decombinator software suite was used to annotate V, J and CDR3 in the TCR reads. To make PS versus PT1 abundance plots, every sample was subsampled to the same number of TCRs (28,000). Expanded TCRs were defined as absent before sensitization and observed at least eight times at the 2-week time point. TCRdb passed the public sequencing reads through fastp at Q25 and MiXCR, retaining productive beta sequences. Rows with one shared CDR3 protein collapse into an entry with the most common genes and DNA. The V and J calls shown here were made by TCRdb, not taken from the authors' results. This sample lists about 93,000 distinct CDR3 sequences; approximately 9% were detected once. The ten largest clones add up to 2.5% to 3% of the sample.

The sequence derives from a middle-aged man with alopecia areata. Some clones in this sample may be carry-over from other donors' samples. The receptor chain draws on TRBV6-6 and TRBJ2-6; a stretch of 11 junction bases matches TRBD2. The sequenced sample was whole blood, obtained in connection with sensitization to the hapten diphenylcyclopropenone (DPC). The DNA is as follows: TGTGCCAGCAGTTACGGTAGACTAGCGGGAAGCTCTGGGGCCAACGTCCTGACTTTC. The resulting protein is CASSYGRLAGSSGANVLTF.